The following is a TCR beta chain sequence with its context. This clonotype was recorded many times. The antigen it recognizes is unknown. No quality values exist for individual bases; no much larger clone is one base distant. This record comes from a study of regulatory T cells in long-lasting Graves disease listed by TCRdb under 2021. About the full investigation: Persistent Graves' disease was defined as antithyroid drug treatment for over 5 years with persistently positive TSH receptor autoantibodies. Peripheral blood TCR sequencing and RNA sequencing compared persistent Graves' disease patients with newly diagnosed Graves' disease patients. The study was conducted in China and was registered as a clinical trial. A total of roughly 35 samples were covered by TCR sequencing, comprising some 13 persistent and around 20 newly diagnosed Graves' disease patients. Persistent Graves' disease patients in the clinical cohort had taken antithyroid drugs for about 10.3 years on average.

Including cysteine and phenylalanine, the CDR3 has 14 amino acids. Only the CDR3 DNA stays, 42 bases, in frame from base 1. The germline V gene specifies MDHEN as CDR1 and SYDVKM as CDR2. Germline trimming: 6 bases from V, 7 bases from J; junction bases outside gene matches: 6. The time point label on this specimen signifies: persistent/refractory GD, antithyroid drugs over 5 years with positive TRAb. RNA was extracted from PBMCs in TRIzol for both TCR sequencing and RNA sequencing. Graves' disease was diagnosed according to American Thyroid Association guidelines. Patients for the study were recruited at an endocrinology department in Xi'an, China. From each patient, around 8.3 milliliters of peripheral blood was collected into an EDTA anticoagulant tube. PBMCs were isolated by Ficoll Paque Plus density gradient separation without further T cell sorting. An Agilent 2100 Bioanalyzer and agarose gel were used to assess RNA quality, and a NanoDrop 2000 was used to measure RNA concentration.

General conclusions and limits of the study: Persistent patients shared more public clonotypes among themselves (2,741) than newly diagnosed patients did (more than 950). The small sample size was acknowledged by the authors as a limitation that may reduce accuracy. Sequencing and analysis were limited to the TCR beta chain. Preferential use of TRBV28, TRBJ1-2 and TRBJ2-5 was observed in persistent disease, whereas TRBV20-1 and TRBJ2-1 were favored in newly diagnosed disease. Only peripheral blood was studied, because thyroid tissue, the primary lesion, was inaccessible. Compared with newly diagnosed patients, persistent Graves' disease patients had lower TCR Shannon entropy and fewer highly expanded clones, which suggests clonal expansion.

To prepare the library, multiplex PCR was applied. Sequencing was performed on an Illumina HiSeq 4000. CDR3 regions were amplified by Arm-PCR with iRepertoire HTBI primers to construct TCR beta libraries. Before sequencing, the PCR products underwent gel purification. On the study's bioinformatics: Gene usage analysis of CDR3 amino acid clonotypes relied on the roughly 64 TRBV and about 13 TRBJ segments identified across samples. COPE and FqMerger were used to merge filtered high-quality paired reads into contigs. BLAST was used to align contigs to IMGT TRBV, TRBD and TRBJ reference genes, and CDR3 was defined according to IMGT. Any clonotype with a frequency above 0.1% was counted as a highly expanded clone. Shannon entropy was used to measure repertoire diversity, and the Gini coefficient was used to measure V-J evenness. A clonotype was considered public if more than one individual shared it. TCRdb handled the public reads itself, with Q25 trimming in fastp and clone calling in MiXCR, and kept productive beta chains. Each CDR3 protein appears once, grouped with its most common genes and DNA. These V and J calls are TCRdb output, not the study's own analysis. The sample has fewer than 600,000 distinct CDR3 sequences on record, about 22% of them singletons. The ten largest clones represent about an eighth of the sample.

This material consisted of peripheral blood mononuclear cells (PBMCs), taken when the disease was refractory, from a patient treated with antithyroid drugs. The rearrangement combines TRBV28 with TRBJ1-2; a stretch of 12 junction bases matches TRBD1. The TCR comes from a female donor with Graves disease. CDR3 region: CASSSGQGARGYTF. The nucleotide sequence is given as TGTGCCAGCAGCTCGGGACAGGGGGCGCGTGGCTACACCTTC.